The sequence of this TCR beta chain was determined in a study of cytomegalovirus exposure and HLA in healthy donors. The V gene's germline CDR1 is SGHRS and CDR2 YFSETQ. CDR3 length equals 14 residues. V lost 5 bases and J 4 bases, leaving 14 bases between the germline ends. 13 Jbeta primers and 60 Vbeta primers were used for the PCR. Method: immunoSEQ multiplex PCR; TCRdb's copy keeps in-frame clones and lacks some. The table lists just under 70,000 clones, over 75% of them singletons. Turning to this clone: Antigen unknown.

The study's findings and limits: Indistinguishable V segments such as TRBV6-2 and TRBV6-3 were excluded. Most subjects' HLA-A and HLA-B alleles were reportedly predicted from TCR beta sequences.

Sequenced sample: PBMCs. The V and J genes are TRBV5-1 and TRBJ2-3; D is possibly TRBD2 (6 bases). The source of this sequence is a human donor in good health. The CDR3 is CASRLSGEADTQYF. The DNA for the CDR3 is TGCGCCAGCAGGTTATCGGGGGAGGCAGATACGCAGTATTTT.